This TCR beta chain emerged from a study of Ad26.COV2.S vaccination and SARS-CoV-2 variants. Study-wide background: The COV1001 Ad26.COV2.S trial arm included the donor. The vaccine Ad26.COV2.S was put into the muscle once, or twice with 56 days between.

Study-wide findings and caveats: The breadth of spike-specific CD8+ and CD4+ T cell responses after vaccination was reportedly substantial. Researchers cautioned that TCR breadth and depth analyses may have underestimated total T cell responses.

As to this clone: Its antigen is not known.

Generated by immunoSEQ multiplex PCR, the TCRdb table keeps only in-frame clones and is missing some. The sample holds about 350,000 clones, about 89% seen once. Documented treatment: roughly 19 received Ad26.COV2.S at low or high dose, single or two shots; a few received placebo; per-sample allocation not given. Collection of samples fell on day 63 after the first vaccine or placebo injection. CDR1 and CDR2 (germline): SGHRS, YFSETQ. This CDR3 is 17 amino acids long. V shed 3 bases, J shed 2 bases, and the junction held 13 bases outside the gene matches. The sequencing used peripheral blood, collected in a trial of Ad26.COV2.S vaccine versus placebo. The chain couples TRBV5-1 to TRBJ1-1; 7 bases are shared with TRBD1. This receptor was obtained from a person aged 18-65 years who received the Ad26.COV2.S COVID-19 vaccine or a placebo. CDR3 nucleotides: TGCGCCAGCAGCTCGTTTCCCCAGGGGGACCTAAACACTGAAGCTTTCTTT. Amino acids: CASSSFPQGDLNTEAFF.